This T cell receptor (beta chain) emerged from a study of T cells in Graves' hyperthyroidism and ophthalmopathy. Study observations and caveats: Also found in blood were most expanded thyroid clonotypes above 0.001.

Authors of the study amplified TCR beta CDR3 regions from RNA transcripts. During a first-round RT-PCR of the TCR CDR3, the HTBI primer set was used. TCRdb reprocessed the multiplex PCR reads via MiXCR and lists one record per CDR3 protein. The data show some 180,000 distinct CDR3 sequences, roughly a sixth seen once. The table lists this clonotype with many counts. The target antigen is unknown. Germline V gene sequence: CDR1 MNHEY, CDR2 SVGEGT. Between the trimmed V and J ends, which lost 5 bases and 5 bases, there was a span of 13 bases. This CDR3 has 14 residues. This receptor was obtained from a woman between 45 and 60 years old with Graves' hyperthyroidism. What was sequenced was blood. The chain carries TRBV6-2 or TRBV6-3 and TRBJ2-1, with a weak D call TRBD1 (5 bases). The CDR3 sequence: CASSPGQGDNEQFF. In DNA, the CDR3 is TGTGCCAGCAGTCCCGGACAAGGTGACAATGAGCAGTTCTTC.